This passage covers 14 T cell receptor beta chains from one sample sequenced in a study of blood T cell repertoires in COVID-19. The method was immunoSEQ multiplex PCR; TCRdb's version includes in-frame clones alone and lacks a portion of them. This table has approximately 300,000 clones, roughly 89% appearing once. The sample was PBMCs or T cells enriched from blood (not recorded which). These receptors were collected from a woman in her thirties who had recovered from COVID-19.

The V and J genes are TRBV24-1 and TRBJ2-2, with D possibly TRBD2 on 6 matching bases. V was pared by 5 bases and J by 7 bases, with 13 bases between. The length of the CDR3 is 14 residues. Germline V gene sequence: CDR1 KGHDR, CDR2 SFDVKD. The DNA of the CDR3 is TGTGCCACCAGTGTCGGGGGTTTGGACGGGGAGCTGTTTTTT. This translates into CATSVGGLDGELFF.

The rearrangement joins TRBV25-1 to TRBJ2-7; TRBD2 agrees at 9 bases. This CDR3 has 15 residues. V dropped 1 base and J dropped 3; count of bases not matched to a gene: 4. CDR1 and CDR2 from the germline V gene are MGHDK and SYGVNS. CDR3 sequence (DNA): TGTGCCAGCAGTGAATCAACTAGCGGGCACTACGAGCAGTACTTC. Its translation: CASSESTSGHYEQYF.

This chain connects TRBV25-1 to TRBJ2-1, with D perhaps TRBD2 (6 bases). Germline values: CDR1 MGHDK, CDR2 SYGVNS. Trimming removed 5 bases from V and 5 bases from J, with 7 bases in between. CDR3 length equals 12 residues. DNA for the CDR3: TGTGCCAGCAGTTCGGGGGACAATGAGCAGTTCTTC. This codes for CASSSGDNEQFF.

This chain uses TRBV6-5 with TRBJ1-6; D gene unclear. Trimming cost V 7 bases and J 2 bases, with 12 bases left between them. The CDR3 is 15 residues long. Germline V lookup: CDR1 MNHEY, CDR2 SVGAGI. The CDR3 DNA follows: TGTGCCAGCACCCGCGGGGTCACCTATAATTCACCCCTCCACTTT. It specifies CASTRGVTYNSPLHF.

The genes are TRBV11-2 and TRBJ1-2; D might be TRBD1 (5 bases). CDR1 SGHAT and CDR2 FQNNGV come from the germline V gene. The CDR3 has 14 amino acids. Trimming pared 5 bases from V and 7 bases from J, leaving 17 bases between. This CDR3 is CASSPRQGLGGYTF. CDR3 nucleotides: TGTGCCAGCAGCCCCCGCCAGGGTTTGGGTGGCTACACCTTC.

The rearrangement uses TRBV7-2 and TRBJ1-2; maybe TRBD1 (6 bases). The CDR3 spans 14 residues. Germline values: CDR1 SGHTA, CDR2 FQGNSA. V was trimmed by 0 bases and J by 1 base, leaving 6 bases between them. The CDR3 sequence: CASSLARGNYGYTF. The CDR3 bases are TGTGCCAGCAGCTTAGCCAGGGGTAACTATGGCTACACCTTC.

The chain carries TRBV5-1 and TRBJ2-7; D is perhaps TRBD2 (7 bases). Trimming took 5 bases from V and 5 from J, leaving 14 bases between them. Germline V lookup: CDR1 SGHRS, CDR2 YFSETQ. The CDR3 has 13 residues. Written as DNA, the CDR3 is TGCGCCAGCAGTTTAGGGGGGGTGAACGAGCAGTACTTC. It codes for CASSLGGVNEQYF. Together with reference TRBV5-1 and TRBJ2-7, the CDR3 gives the full variable domain: KAGVTQTPRYLIKTRGQQVTLSCSPISGHRSVSWYQQTPGQGLQFLFEYFSETQRNKGNFPGRFSGRQFSNSRSEMNVSTLELGDSALYLCASSLGGVNEQYFGPGTRLTVT.

CDR3 residues: CASSPNDSGYTF. The CDR3, as DNA: TGTGCCAGCTCACCAAATGACAGTGGCTACACCTTC. V usage is TRBV18 and J usage is TRBJ1-2, with D tentatively TRBD1 (5 bases). The CDR3 sequence is 12 residues long. With 2 bases removed from V and 7 bases from J, the gap between germline ends came to 8 bases. Germline V CDR1 and CDR2: KGHSH, LQKENI.

J is TRBJ1-3 and V is TRBV5-6; D gene ambiguous. This CDR3 spans 16 amino acids. The germline gives CDR1 SGHDT, CDR2 YYEEEE. Trimming cost V 0 bases and J 2 bases, with 12 bases left between them. DNA of the CDR3: TGTGCCAGCAGCTTGGCCCTGGGGAGCGCTGGAAACACCATATATTTT. It is translated as CASSLALGSAGNTIYF.

This clone was counted a few times. The J gene is TRBJ1-1, the V gene TRBV6-5, with D unclear. Trimming took off 6 bases at V and 2 bases at J, with 10 bases between the two ends. Germline V gene data show CDR1 as MNHEY and CDR2 as SVGAGI. This CDR3 contains 13 residues. The CDR3 protein is CASSDMINTEAFF. The CDR3 coding sequence is TGTGCCAGCAGCGACATGATAAACACTGAAGCTTTCTTT.

The chain couples TRBV5-1 to TRBJ1-1; maybe TRBD1 (6 bases). The CDR3 spans 16 residues. The V end lost 3 bases, the J end lost 5 bases, and 20 bases lay between the germline ends. CDR1 and CDR2 from the germline V gene are SGHRS and YFSETQ. CDR3 residues: CASSYLRTALGTEAFF. For the CDR3, the DNA is TGCGCCAGCAGCTATTTAAGGACAGCATTGGGGACTGAAGCTTTCTTT. Variable domain in full (rest from reference TRBV5-1 and TRBJ1-1): KAGVTQTPRYLIKTRGQQVTLSCSPISGHRSVSWYQQTPGQGLQFLFEYFSETQRNKGNFPGRFSGRQFSNSRSEMNVSTLELGDSALYLCASSYLRTALGTEAFFGQGTRLTVV.

The J gene is TRBJ1-3, the V gene TRBV29-1; 7 nucleotides match TRBD1. The CDR3 sequence is 13 residues long. Germline CDR1 is SQVTM and CDR2 is ANQGSEA. V lost 5 bases and J lost 4; bases outside the gene matches: 5. CDR3 sequence (DNA): TGCAGCGTTTGGAGGGGGCGAGGAAACACCATATATTTT. Amino acids: CSVWRGRGNTIYF.

V usage is TRBV24-1 and J usage is TRBJ2-2; TRBD1 matches at 7 bases. CDR1 and CDR2 from the germline V gene are KGHDR and SFDVKD. The CDR3 covers 17 residues. Unmatched junction bases numbered 14, after V lost 5 bases and J lost 6 bases. In nucleotides, the CDR3 is TGTGCCACCAGTGCCCCACAGGGGCGCCCGGCTCCCGGGGAGCTGTTTTTT. This sequence encodes CATSAPQGRPAPGELFF.

This clone has a single count. The chain employs TRBV11-2 and TRBJ1-1; maybe TRBD1 (6 bases). Trimming removed 5 bases at V and 3 bases at J, with 13 bases between. CDR3 size: 14 residues. Germline V lookup: CDR1 SGHAT, CDR2 FQNNGV. This CDR3 is CASSEFPGDTEAFF. The CDR3 bases are TGTGCCAGCAGCGAATTTCCAGGGGACACTGAAGCTTTCTTT.